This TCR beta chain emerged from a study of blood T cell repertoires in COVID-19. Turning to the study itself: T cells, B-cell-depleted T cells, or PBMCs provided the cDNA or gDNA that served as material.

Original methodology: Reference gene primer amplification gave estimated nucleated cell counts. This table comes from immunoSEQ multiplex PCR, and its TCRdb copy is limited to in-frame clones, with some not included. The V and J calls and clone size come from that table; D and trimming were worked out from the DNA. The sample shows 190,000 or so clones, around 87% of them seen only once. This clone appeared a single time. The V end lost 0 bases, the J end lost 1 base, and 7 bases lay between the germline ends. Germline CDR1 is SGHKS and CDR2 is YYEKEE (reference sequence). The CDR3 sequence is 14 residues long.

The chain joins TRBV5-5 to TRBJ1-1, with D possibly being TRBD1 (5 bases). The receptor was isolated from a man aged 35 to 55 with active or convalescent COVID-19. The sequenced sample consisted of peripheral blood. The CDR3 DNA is TGTGCCAGCAGCTTGGTTACAGGGAACACTGAAGCTTTCTTT. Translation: CASSLVTGNTEAFF.